The present entry profiles one T cell receptor (beta chain) with its context. Its antigen is still unknown. Base qualities were left out, and no much larger clone turns up one base away. To be included, a participant needed at least one PBMC sample from before ART initiation plus at least two post-ART samples. Treatment was received in the United States of America by all participants with HIV. Cryopreserved samples of about 0.9-11 million PBMC were thawed and washed before DNA extraction. At the time of the earliest PBMC sample for each participant with HIV, ages ranged from about 20 to 54 years. PBMC samples from each participant spanned 1-4 timepoints before ART initiation and 2-8 timepoints after ART initiation, with a median of 7 samples. For every participant, serial HIV viral load, CD4+ T-cell count, ART history and demographic data were obtained. Using a Qiagen kit on a QIAcube, genomic DNA was extracted from unsorted PBMC, with samples processed in batches of 12.

Sequencing of the TRB variable region was done with the immunoSEQ hsTCRB v3.0 assay at survey level resolution. TRB sequencing targeted a depth of 40,000-50,000 T-cell genomes per sample. Pooled TRB libraries were sequenced on an Illumina MiSeq with a v3 150-cycle kit. Per the source publication's procedure: Repertoire analysis was performed in R inside a reproducible Nextflow workflow that covered QC, data transformation and analysis. Custom analyses were implemented in LymphoSeq2, an R package for AIRR-Seq data exploration. Four samples that yielded fewer than 5000 total TRB sequences were excluded, so that approximately 200 HIV repertoires were analyzed. Of the roughly 180 retained HIV repertoires, roughly 61 were collected before and approximately 130 after ART initiation. Repertoires were downsampled to 5000 TRB nucleotide sequences, with summary statistics averaged over 100 downsampling iterations. The analysis kept only TRB sequences whose CDR3 regions were at least seven amino acids long. Two measures captured diversity: a Shannon entropy-derived clonality score and the Gini coefficient. In the repertoire networks, any two of the top 5000 CDR3 amino acid sequences were linked whenever the two sequences differed by an edit distance of one. Antigen specificity groups and MHC restriction were predicted for TRB CDR3 amino acid sequences with GLIPH2. To flag known CMV, EBV, HIV or tissue antigen associations, CDR3 amino acid sequences were matched against VDJdb and McPAS-TCR. Pre-ART, post-ART and control groups were compared with Wilcoxon signed-rank tests and Holm-Bonferroni correction. TCRdb's version of the immuneACCESS table is confined to in-frame rearrangements and falls short of the full clone set. An unresolved V gene accounts for under half of the shortfall where checked; the remainder is of unknown origin. Clone size and the V and J calls come from that table; the DNA yielded D and trimming. Here the sample has tens of thousands of clones; over 65% occur a single time. The top ten constitute about 4.5% of the sample.

This entry belongs to a study of long-term antiretroviral therapy in people with HIV (dated by TCRdb to 2021 to 2024). For the wider study: The earliest samples were collected roughly a decade before the 2015 WHO recommendation for immediate ART, at a time when ART was usually postponed until CD4 counts fell. No cross-contamination during QIAcube processing turned up in test extractions that ran a monoclonal T-cell line alongside 30 or so polyclonal samples. This retrospective serial study examined whether starting ART and sustained HIV suppression were associated with changes in the composition and diversity of the TRB repertoire in peripheral blood. From some 27 adults with confirmed HIV infection, the cohort provided under 250 cryopreserved PBMC samples, gathered serially across a mean of around six years (range 1-12). About 35% of the 30 participants with HIV were female.

The CDR3 runs 14 residues from the cysteine to the phenylalanine. The retained sequence is limited to the CDR3, 42 bases, with the frame set at the first base. V lost 3 bases and J lost 3 bases, and the count of bases not matched to a germline gene is 2. The germline V gene specifies MDHEN as CDR1 and SYDVKM as CDR2. Study-wide findings and limitations: Expanded TRB clones identified before ART initiation dominated the repertoire across all time points, though the dominance fluctuated and decreased in many PLHIV after ART. No data were available on ART adherence, viral resistance or therapy changes, limiting inferences about post-ART repertoire changes. Starting ART was linked to a significant rise in TRB diversity, yet even with long-term ART the diversity remained significantly lower than in transplant donor controls. Owing to limited PBMC availability, only the TCR beta chain was sequenced, without alpha chain pairing. CDR3 length ranges in HIV repertoires were narrower than in controls, and network structure suggested an antigen-experienced repertoire with only a slight naive shift after ART. The samples span the years 2004 to 2017, and the ART regimens used at that time may not be as effective as current regimens. Because cell numbers in pre-ART samples were limited, unsorted PBMC were profiled instead of sorted CD4+ and CD8+ T cells.

The source material was unsorted PBMCs, sampled roughly 6.1 years after starting antiretroviral therapy. This TCR was recovered from a young man with HIV. This chain is built from TRBV28 and TRBJ2-1, with 7 bases matching TRBD1. The DNA is as follows: TGTGCCAGCAGTTTTGGGACAGTCTACAATGAGCAGTTCTTC. Its protein product is CASSFGTVYNEQFF. The reference TRBV28 and TRBJ2-1 proteins fill in what lies around the CDR3, so the full variable domain reads DVKVTQSSRYLVKRTGEKVFLECVQDMDHENMFWYRQDPGLGLRLIYFSYDVKMKEKGDIPEGYSVSREKKERFSLILESASTNQTSMYLCASSFGTVYNEQFFGPGTRLTVL.